This T cell receptor (beta chain) was profiled in a study of cytomegalovirus exposure and HLA in healthy donors. This clone was seen more than once but under ten times. The primer mix had 60 Vbeta and 13 Jbeta primers. Assay used: immunoSEQ multiplex PCR; TCRdb lists only in-frame clones, some missing. The sample has 95,000 to 150,000 clones, roughly a sixth seen once. Trimming at V came to 7 bases and at J to 5 bases, leaving 13 bases not matched to a gene. This CDR3 is built from 15 residues. CDR1 and CDR2 from the germline V gene are MNHEY and SVGAGI. Sequencing used PBMCs. This TCR derives from a female donor in good health and CMV-seropositive. V is TRBV6-5 and J is TRBJ1-2, with TRBD1 matching over 7 bases. The CDR3 region has the DNA TGTGCCAGCACCCGAGGCGGAACAGGGGTTTATGGCTACACCTTC. Protein: CASTRGGTGVYGYTF.